These 4 T cell receptor beta chains were all obtained from the same sample, sequenced in a study of blood T cells in healthy people across ages. A second PCR, run for about 7 to 11 cycles, used a sample-barcoded 5' primer plus a J-beta primer mix. TCRdb used MiXCR to reprocess the 5' RACE reads, holding one entry per CDR3 protein. The sample yields hundreds of thousands of distinct CDR3 sequences, less than 35% seen once. Sequencing input: blood. The origin of the receptors is a woman aged 80 or over in good health.

The chain joins TRBV5-1 to TRBJ2-7, with 14 nucleotides matching TRBD2. J was trimmed by 4 bases and V by 3 bases; bases with no gene match: 6. Germline CDR1 and CDR2: SGHRS and YFSETQ. There are 16 residues in the CDR3. The CDR3 DNA follows: TGCGCCAGCAGCTCTGGGACTAGCGGGGGACGGTACGAGCAGTACTTC. This translates into CASSSGTSGGRYEQYF.

This clonotype was counted many times. The rearrangement joins TRBV6-5 to TRBJ2-7, with D unclear. The CDR3 has 14 amino acids. The V end lost 4 bases, the J end lost 4 bases, and 14 bases lay between the germline ends. Germline assignment: CDR1 MNHEY and CDR2 SVGAGI. CDR3 in DNA: TGTGCCAGCAGTTCGCGTATGACTCCTTACGAGCAGTACTTC. This sequence encodes CASSSRMTPYEQYF.

This chain connects TRBV7-9 to TRBJ2-1; D remains unclear. V was cut by 1 base and J by 8 bases, with 6 bases left in between. The CDR3 is 12 residues long. The germline CDR1 and CDR2 sequences are SEHNR and FQNEAQ (reference sequence). Written as DNA, the CDR3 is TGTGCCAGCAGCTTAGTGGTCTATGAGCAGTTCTTC. This sequence encodes CASSLVVYEQFF.

V gene TRBV20-1 combines with J gene TRBJ2-5; no firm D call. V dropped 6 bases and J dropped 2 bases, with 16 bases sitting between them. The CDR3 spans 14 residues. Germline V lookup: CDR1 DFQATT, CDR2 SNEGSKA (reference sequence). The CDR3 here is CSAPGVLGQETQYF. The CDR3 DNA is TGCAGTGCCCCGGGCGTCCTGGGGCAAGAGACCCAGTACTTC.